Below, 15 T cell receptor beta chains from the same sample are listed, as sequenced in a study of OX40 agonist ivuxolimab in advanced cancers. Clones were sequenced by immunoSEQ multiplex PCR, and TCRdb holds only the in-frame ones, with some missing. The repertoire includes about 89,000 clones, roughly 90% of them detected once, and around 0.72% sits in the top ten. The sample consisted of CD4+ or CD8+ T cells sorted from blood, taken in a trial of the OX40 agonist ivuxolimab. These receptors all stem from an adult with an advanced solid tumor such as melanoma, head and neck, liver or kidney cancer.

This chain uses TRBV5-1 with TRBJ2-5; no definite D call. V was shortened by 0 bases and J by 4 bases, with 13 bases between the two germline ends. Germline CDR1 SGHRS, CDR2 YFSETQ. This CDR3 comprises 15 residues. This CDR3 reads CASSLGAGVGETQYF. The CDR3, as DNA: TGCGCCAGCAGCTTGGGGGCAGGCGTGGGAGAGACCCAGTACTTC.

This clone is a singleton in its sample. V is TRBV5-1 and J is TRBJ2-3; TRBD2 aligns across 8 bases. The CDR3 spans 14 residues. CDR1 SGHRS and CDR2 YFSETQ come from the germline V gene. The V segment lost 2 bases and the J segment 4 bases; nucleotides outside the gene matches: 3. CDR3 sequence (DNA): TGCGCCAGCAGCTTTGGTAGCGGGGCAGATACGCAGTATTTT. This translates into CASSFGSGADTQYF.

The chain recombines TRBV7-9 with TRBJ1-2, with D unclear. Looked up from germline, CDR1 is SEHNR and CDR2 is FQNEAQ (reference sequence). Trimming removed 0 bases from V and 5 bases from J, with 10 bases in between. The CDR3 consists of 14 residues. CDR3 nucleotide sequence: TGTGCCAGCAGCTTAGCCGCGGAGTCATATGGCTACACCTTC. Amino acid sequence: CASSLAAESYGYTF.

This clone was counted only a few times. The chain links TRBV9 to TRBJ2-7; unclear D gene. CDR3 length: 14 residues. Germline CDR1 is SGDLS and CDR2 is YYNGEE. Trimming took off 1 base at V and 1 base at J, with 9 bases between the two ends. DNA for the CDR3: TGTGCCAGCAGCGTATCTACTTTATCCTACGAGCAGTACTTC. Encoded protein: CASSVSTLSYEQYF.

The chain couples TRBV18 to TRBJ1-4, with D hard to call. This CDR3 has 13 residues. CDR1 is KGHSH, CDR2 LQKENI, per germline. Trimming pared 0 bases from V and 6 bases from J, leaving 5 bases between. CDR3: CASSPPSDEKLFF. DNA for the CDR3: TGTGCCAGCTCACCACCTTCAGATGAAAAACTGTTTTTT.

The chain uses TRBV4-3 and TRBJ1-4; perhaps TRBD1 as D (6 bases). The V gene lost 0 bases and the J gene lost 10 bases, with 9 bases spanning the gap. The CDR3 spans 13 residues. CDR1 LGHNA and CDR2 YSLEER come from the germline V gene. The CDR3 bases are TGCGCCAGCAGCCAAGACAGGGGTCGAAAACTGTTTTTT. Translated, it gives CASSQDRGRKLFF.

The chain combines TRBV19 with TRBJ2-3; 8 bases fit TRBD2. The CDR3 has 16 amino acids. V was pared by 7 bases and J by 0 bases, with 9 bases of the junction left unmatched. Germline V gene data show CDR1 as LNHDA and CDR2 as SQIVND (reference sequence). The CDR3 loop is CASISGASGSTDTQYF. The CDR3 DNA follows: TGTGCCAGTATTTCCGGGGCTAGCGGGAGCACAGATACGCAGTATTTT.

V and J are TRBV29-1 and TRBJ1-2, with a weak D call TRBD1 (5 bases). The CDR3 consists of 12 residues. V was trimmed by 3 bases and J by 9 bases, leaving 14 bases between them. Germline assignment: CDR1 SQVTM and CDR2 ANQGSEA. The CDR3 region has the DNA TGCAGCGTTGATGGGCAGGGTGTGAGCTACACCTTC. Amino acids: CSVDGQGVSYTF. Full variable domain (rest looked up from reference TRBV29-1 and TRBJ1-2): SAVISQKPSRDICQRGTSLTIQCQVDSQVTMMFWYRQQPGQSLTLIATANQGSEATYESGFVIDKFPISRPNLTFSTLTVSNMSPEDSSIYLCSVDGQGVSYTFGSGTRLTVV.

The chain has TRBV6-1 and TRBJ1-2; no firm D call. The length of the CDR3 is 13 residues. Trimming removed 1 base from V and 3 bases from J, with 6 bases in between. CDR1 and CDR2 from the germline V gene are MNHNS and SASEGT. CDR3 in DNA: TGTGCCAGCAGTGAAGTGGGATACTATGGCTACACCTTC. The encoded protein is CASSEVGYYGYTF.

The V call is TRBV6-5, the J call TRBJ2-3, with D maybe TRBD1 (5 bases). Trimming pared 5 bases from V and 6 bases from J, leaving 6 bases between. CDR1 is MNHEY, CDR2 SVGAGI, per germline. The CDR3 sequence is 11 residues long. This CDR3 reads CASSPGDTQYF. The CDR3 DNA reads TGTGCCAGCAGTCCAGGGGATACGCAGTATTTT.

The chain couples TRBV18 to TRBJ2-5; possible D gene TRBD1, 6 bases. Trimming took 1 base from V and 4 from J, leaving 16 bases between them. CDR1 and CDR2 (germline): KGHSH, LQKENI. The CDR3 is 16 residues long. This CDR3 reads CASSPLPLGAPETQYF. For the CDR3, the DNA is TGTGCCAGCTCACCACTGCCCCTGGGGGCCCCAGAGACCCAGTACTTC.

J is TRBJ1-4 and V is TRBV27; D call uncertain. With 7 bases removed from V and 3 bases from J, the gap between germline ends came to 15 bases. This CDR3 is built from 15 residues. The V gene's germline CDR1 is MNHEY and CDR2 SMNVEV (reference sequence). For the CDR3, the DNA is TGTGCCAGCAAGGCGGCGGGCAGCTCTAATGAAAAACTGTTTTTT. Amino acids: CASKAAGSSNEKLFF.

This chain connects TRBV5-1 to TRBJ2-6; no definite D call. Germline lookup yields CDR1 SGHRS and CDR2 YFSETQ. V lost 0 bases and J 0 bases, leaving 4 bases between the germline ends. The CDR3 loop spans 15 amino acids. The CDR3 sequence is CASSLVSSGANVLTF. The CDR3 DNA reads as TGCGCCAGCAGCTTGGTCTCCTCTGGGGCCAACGTCCTGACTTTC.

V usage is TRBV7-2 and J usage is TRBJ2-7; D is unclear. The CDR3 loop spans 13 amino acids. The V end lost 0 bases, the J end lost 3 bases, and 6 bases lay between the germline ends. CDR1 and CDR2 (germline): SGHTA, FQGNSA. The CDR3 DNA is TGTGCCAGCAGCTTAGCGGATGGCTACGAGCAGTACTTC. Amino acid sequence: CASSLADGYEQYF.

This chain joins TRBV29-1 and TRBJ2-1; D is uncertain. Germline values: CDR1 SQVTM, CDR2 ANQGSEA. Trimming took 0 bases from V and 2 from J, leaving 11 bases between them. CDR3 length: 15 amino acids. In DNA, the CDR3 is TGCAGCGTTGAAGATCAGCAGTTAACCTACAATGAGCAGTTCTTC. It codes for CSVEDQQLTYNEQFF.